A selection of T cell receptor beta chains follows, all from one sample in a study of T cells in Graves' hyperthyroidism and ophthalmopathy. TCRdb re-analysed the multiplex PCR reads in MiXCR, keeping a single row per CDR3 protein. Found here are 450,000 to 700,000 distinct CDR3 sequences, around 45% of them singletons; the top ten hold around 7.7%. Sequencing was done on a sample of peripheral blood or thyroid tissue (not recorded which). These receptors were taken from a woman in her late teens or twenties with Graves' hyperthyroidism. The CDR3 runs from the conserved cysteine through the conserved F or W. D genes are given only for firm matches. Not all rows give a size; the values are once, few, many and, for expanded clones, a class.

D: -; V: TRBV29-1; size: -; J: TRBJ1-5; CDR3: CSVTGPGDEHF; DNA: TGCAGCGTTACAGGGCCGGGGGACGAGCATTTT
D: -; V: TRBV6-2/TRBV6-3; size: many; J: TRBJ1-1; CDR3: CASIRPGDTEAFF; DNA: TGTGCCAGCATCCGTCCCGGGGACACTGAAGCTTTCTTT
D: -; V: TRBV29-1; size: many; J: TRBJ2-5; CDR3: CSVEETQYF; DNA: TGCAGCGTTGAGGAGACCCAGTACTTC
D: -; V: TRBV12-3/TRBV12-4; size: many; J: TRBJ1-2; CDR3: CASSRRVPYGYTF; DNA: TGTGCCAGCAGTCGCAGGGTCCCCTATGGCTACACCTTC
D: -; V: TRBV15; size: -; J: TRBJ1-4; CDR3: CATSPRPGLREKLFF; DNA: TGTGCCACCAGCCCCCGTCCAGGGCTCCGAGAAAAACTGTTTTTT
D: TRBD2; V: TRBV9; size: -; J: TRBJ2-5; CDR3: CASSADGGAETQYF; DNA: TGTGCCAGCAGTGCGGACGGGGGGGCGGAGACCCAGTACTTC
D: TRBD2; V: TRBV7-9; size: -; J: TRBJ2-7; CDR3: CASSQAAGGDEQYF; DNA: TGTGCCAGCAGCCAAGCGGCGGGAGGGGATGAGCAGTACTTC
D: -; V: TRBV4-2; size: -; J: TRBJ1-2; CDR3: CASSQENGYTF; DNA: TGTGCCAGCAGCCAAGAGAATGGCTACACCTTC
D: TRBD2; V: TRBV7-3; size: -; J: TRBJ2-3; CDR3: CASSLRLEAGGADTQYF; DNA: TGTGCCAGCAGCTTGCGACTAGAAGCGGGAGGGGCAGATACGCAGTATTTT
D: TRBD2; V: TRBV6-4; size: -; J: TRBJ2-2; CDR3: CASSPLSGDIGELFF; DNA: TGTGCCAGCAGTCCCCTTAGCGGGGACATCGGGGAGCTGTTTTTT
D: TRBD1; V: TRBV7-9; size: many; J: TRBJ2-7; CDR3: CASSSDRGGHEQYF; DNA: TGTGCCAGCAGCTCGGACAGGGGGGGCCACGAGCAGTACTTC
D: -; V: TRBV10-2; size: -; J: TRBJ2-7; CDR3: CASSDNYYMGEQYF; DNA: TGCGCCAGCAGTGATAACTATTATATGGGGGAGCAGTACTTC
D: -; V: TRBV14; size: many; J: TRBJ1-1; CDR3: CASSQDLDTEAFF; DNA: TGTGCCAGCAGCCAAGATTTGGACACTGAAGCTTTCTTT
D: -; V: TRBV27; size: many; J: TRBJ1-1; CDR3: CASSLSGAGEAFF; DNA: TGTGCCAGCAGTTTATCAGGGGCGGGGGAAGCTTTCTTT
D: -; V: TRBV10-3; size: many; J: TRBJ1-4; CDR3: CAISAGRRNEKLFF; DNA: TGTGCCATCAGCGCGGGACGCCGTAATGAAAAACTGTTTTTT
D: TRBD2; V: TRBV7-9; size: many; J: TRBJ2-7; CDR3: CASSFLAGGPEEQYF; DNA: TGTGCCAGCAGCTTTTTGGCGGGAGGGCCGGAAGAGCAGTACTTC
D: -; V: TRBV25-1; size: many; J: TRBJ1-2; CDR3: CASSRAYGYTF; DNA: TGTGCCAGCTCGAGGGCTTATGGCTACACCTTC
D: -; V: TRBV2; size: -; J: TRBJ1-2; CDR3: CATSSRGAEDGYTF; DNA: TGTGCTACTAGCAGCCGCGGGGCGGAAGATGGCTACACCTTC
D: TRBD2; V: TRBV4-3; size: few; J: TRBJ2-2; CDR3: CASSQEETSGDYGTGELFF; DNA: TGCGCCAGCAGCCAAGAGGAAACTAGCGGGGATTACGGCACCGGGGAGCTGTTTTTT
D: -; V: TRBV7-3; size: many; J: TRBJ1-4; CDR3: CASSLEPINEKLFF; DNA: TGTGCCAGCAGCTTGGAACCGATTAATGAAAAACTGTTTTTT
D: -; V: TRBV4-2; size: many; J: TRBJ2-5; CDR3: CASSQESWEWGNQETQYF; DNA: TGTGCCAGCAGCCAAGAGAGTTGGGAGTGGGGTAACCAAGAGACCCAGTACTTC
D: -; V: TRBV12-3/TRBV12-4; size: -; J: TRBJ1-5; CDR3: CASSSTEASNQPQHF; DNA: TGTGCCAGCAGTTCGACAGAAGCTAGCAATCAGCCCCAGCATTTT
D: -; V: TRBV29-1; size: -; J: TRBJ2-5; CDR3: CSVELVSMETQYF; DNA: TGCAGCGTTGAATTGGTCAGTATGGAGACCCAGTACTTC
D: TRBD1; V: TRBV29-1; size: -; J: TRBJ2-7; CDR3: CSEGQGSDEQYF; DNA: TGCAGCGAGGGACAGGGATCGGACGAGCAGTACTTC
D: -; V: TRBV2; size: -; J: TRBJ2-7; CDR3: CASNLVGGYEQYF; DNA: TGCGCCAGCAACTTGGTTGGGGGCTACGAGCAGTACTTC
D: TRBD2; V: TRBV19; size: many; J: TRBJ2-7; CDR3: CASSIVAGTYEQYF; DNA: TGTGCCAGTAGTATCGTAGCGGGAACCTACGAGCAGTACTTC
D: TRBD2; V: TRBV7-2; size: once; J: TRBJ2-7; CDR3: CASSFPSGRDYEQYF; DNA: TGTGCCAGCAGCTTCCCTAGCGGGAGGGACTACGAGCAGTACTTC
D: TRBD2; V: TRBV10-3; size: once; J: TRBJ2-7; CDR3: CAISEGGRVYEQYF; DNA: TGTGCCATCAGTGAGGGGGGGAGGGTCTACGAGCAGTACTTC
D: -; V: TRBV20-1; size: few; J: TRBJ2-2; CDR3: CSAFLGPGVGTGELFF; DNA: TGCAGTGCATTTCTGGGCCCCGGCGTGGGCACCGGGGAGCTGTTTTTT
D: -; V: TRBV13; size: -; J: TRBJ2-1; CDR3: CASSPGETYNEQFF; DNA: TGTGCCAGCAGCCCCGGGGAGACTTACAATGAGCAGTTCTTC
D: TRBD1; V: TRBV7-2; size: many; J: TRBJ2-7; CDR3: CASSLITGGSYEQYF; DNA: TGTGCCAGCAGCTTAATCACAGGGGGCTCCTACGAGCAGTACTTC
D: TRBD1; V: TRBV6-1; size: many; J: TRBJ2-7; CDR3: CASRAIRTGTYEQYF; DNA: TGTGCCAGCAGAGCTATCCGGACAGGGACCTACGAGCAGTACTTC
D: TRBD2; V: TRBV4-2; size: few; J: TRBJ2-2; CDR3: CASSQKAGGTGELFF; DNA: TGTGCCAGCAGCCAAAAAGCGGGAGGCACCGGGGAGCTGTTTTTT
D: TRBD1; V: TRBV29-1; size: -; J: TRBJ2-7; CDR3: CSVEDRTYEQYF; DNA: TGCAGCGTTGAGGACAGGACCTACGAGCAGTACTTC
D: -; V: TRBV16; size: many; J: TRBJ1-1; CDR3: CASSPRTEAFF; DNA: TGTGCCAGCAGCCCCCGAACTGAAGCTTTCTTT
D: -; V: TRBV29-1; size: many; J: TRBJ1-4; CDR3: CSVMSASNEKLFF; DNA: TGCAGCGTCATGTCAGCAAGTAATGAAAAACTGTTTTTT
D: -; V: TRBV10-3; size: -; J: TRBJ2-2; CDR3: CATVFGGNPNTGELFF; DNA: TGTGCCACCGTTTTTGGAGGGAACCCGAACACCGGGGAGCTGTTTTTT
D: TRBD2; V: TRBV5-1; size: -; J: TRBJ2-2; CDR3: CASRMGGGRTMPGELFF; DNA: TGCGCCAGCAGGATGGGGGGCGGGAGGACAATGCCCGGGGAGCTGTTTTTT
D: -; V: TRBV7-2; size: -; J: TRBJ1-1; CDR3: CASSLDTRVSEAFF; DNA: TGTGCCAGCAGCTTAGATACCAGGGTATCTGAAGCTTTCTTT
D: TRBD2; V: TRBV7-8; size: many; J: TRBJ2-5; CDR3: CASSPSGRETQYF; DNA: TGTGCCAGCAGCCCCAGCGGGAGGGAGACCCAGTACTTC
D: TRBD2; V: TRBV19; size: -; J: TRBJ2-7; CDR3: CASSSLAGGFSSYEQYF; DNA: TGTGCCAGCAGCTCCCTAGCGGGAGGCTTCAGCTCCTACGAGCAGTACTTC
D: -; V: TRBV20-1; size: -; J: TRBJ1-1; CDR3: CSAKDPGGIVNTEAFF; DNA: TGCAGTGCTAAAGATCCGGGGGGGATAGTAAACACTGAAGCTTTCTTT
D: TRBD1; V: TRBV6-1; size: -; J: TRBJ1-5; CDR3: CASSVPGEGTGHQPQHF; DNA: TGTGCCAGCAGTGTCCCCGGGGAGGGGACAGGTCATCAGCCCCAGCATTTT
D: TRBD2; V: TRBV24-1; size: -; J: TRBJ2-1; CDR3: CATSDPLAGGYNEQFF; DNA: TGTGCCACCAGTGATCCATTAGCGGGAGGGTACAATGAGCAGTTCTTC
D: TRBD2; V: TRBV6-6; size: -; J: TRBJ2-7; CDR3: CASSEWGREADEQYF; DNA: TGTGCCAGCAGTGAATGGGGGCGGGAGGCCGACGAGCAGTACTTC
D: -; V: TRBV20-1; size: once; J: TRBJ2-5; CDR3: CSAPRSATQYF; DNA: TGCAGTGCTCCGAGGTCAGCGACCCAGTACTTC
D: -; V: TRBV2; size: -; J: TRBJ2-1; CDR3: CASSLAGLDNEQFF; DNA: TGTGCCAGCAGTTTGGCGGGATTGGACAATGAGCAGTTCTTC
D: -; V: TRBV5-4; size: once; J: TRBJ2-2; CDR3: CASTTENYGYTGELFF; DNA: TGTGCCAGCACGACAGAGAACTATGGCTACACCGGGGAGCTGTTTTTT